Only a few counts were recorded for the clone carrying this TCR beta chain. The target antigen is unknown. This entry belongs to a study of cytomegalovirus exposure and HLA in healthy donors. The overall study: Earlier findings included 117 million unique TCR beta sequences obtained from 150 million to 200 million T cells. Overall study findings and caveats: Data from an earlier analysis indicated that most TCR beta V segments were productive either about 87% or about 30% of the time. After further analysis at a later stage, 16,951 TCR beta sequences were associated with HLA alleles at 0.05 false discovery rate.

The CDR3 extends over 13 amino acids. In germline, CDR1 is SGHRS, CDR2 YFSETQ. The ends were cut back, 0 bases at V and 5 bases at J, with 6 bases in the middle. 13 Jbeta primers and 60 Vbeta primers were used for the PCR. TCRdb keeps only in-frame clones here, not all; method: immunoSEQ multiplex PCR. The table records about 160,000 clones, about 81% of them present only once. As for the donors, each was a healthy bone marrow donor. V usage is TRBV5-1 and J usage is TRBJ2-1; D remains ambiguous. The TCR was taken from a girl aged 2 to 10 in good health and CMV-seropositive. The material sequenced was PBMCs. The CDR3, as DNA: TGCGCCAGCAGCTTGGTCTATGACAATGAGCAGTTCTTC. It codes for CASSLVYDNEQFF.